The 25 T cell receptor beta chains listed next were all sequenced from one sample in a study of blood T cell repertoires in COVID-19 (dated by TCRdb to the early 2020s). Libraries were constructed by the immunoSEQ multiplex PCR assay. Sourced from immuneACCESS, this table was stored by TCRdb with only in-frame sequences that have V and J called. A share of the clones is absent; for the studies checked, an unresolved V gene accounts for under half, and the remainder has no known explanation. The sample includes some 120,000 clones, with approximately 80% observed a single time. Nearly 0.85% of the sample is taken by the ten largest. Sequencing used peripheral blood. The receptor set was obtained from an older woman with acute or convalescent COVID-19.

Here the CDR3 DNA reads TGTGCCTGGAGTGGAGCGGGAGTTGTATTTGGGCAGTTCTTC. It yields the protein CAWSGAGVVFGQFF. The chain has TRBV30 and TRBJ2-1; 8 bases line up with TRBD2. CDR3 length: 14 residues. V shed 1 base and J 12 bases; nucleotides not matched to a gene: 11. Germline V gene lookup returns CDR1 GTSNPN and CDR2 SVGIG (reference sequence).

A few counts support this clone. V and J are TRBV7-2 and TRBJ1-2; possible D gene TRBD1, 6 bases. Germline-derived CDR1 and CDR2 are SGHTA and FQGNSA. V was pared by 2 bases and J by 8 bases, with 12 bases between. This CDR3 contains 13 residues. In nucleotides, the CDR3 is TGTGCCAGCAGCTTATCACAGGGTAGAGGCTACACCTTC. Translating it yields CASSLSQGRGYTF.

This clone was observed a handful of times. This chain joins TRBV5-6 and TRBJ1-2; TRBD1 agrees at 7 bases. With V trimmed by 4 bases and J by 0 bases, 3 bases remained unmatched. Germline V gene sequence: CDR1 SGHDT, CDR2 YYEEEE. There are 14 residues in the CDR3. The CDR3 here is CASSRQGPNYGYTF. DNA for the CDR3: TGTGCCAGCAGCCGACAGGGTCCTAACTATGGCTACACCTTC.

This chain connects TRBV10-3 to TRBJ1-5; the match to TRBD1 covers 7 bases. Germline-derived CDR1 and CDR2 are ENHRY and SYGVKD. The CDR3 loop spans 15 amino acids. Trimming took 0 bases from V and 4 from J; bases not matched to a gene: 3. The CDR3 is CAISESAGGNQPQHF. As DNA, the CDR3 is TGTGCCATCAGTGAGTCGGCAGGGGGAAATCAGCCCCAGCATTTT.

The chain joins TRBV19 to TRBJ1-2, with D possibly matching TRBD1 (5 bases). The CDR3 covers 13 residues. The germline V gene has CDR1 LNHDA and CDR2 SQIVND (reference sequence). Trimming removed 5 bases at V and 3 bases at J, with 10 bases between. The CDR3 spells CASSASGDYGYTF. DNA of the CDR3: TGTGCCAGTAGTGCGTCGGGGGACTATGGCTACACCTTC.

This clone was found a few times. This chain links TRBV6-6 with TRBJ1-4, with 7 bases that match TRBD1. The CDR3 totals 14 residues. Per the germline V gene, CDR1 is MNHNY and CDR2 is SVGAGI (reference sequence). After removal of 2 bases from V and 7 bases from J, the junction contained 4 bases not matched to a gene. CDR3 nucleotides: TGTGCCAGCAGTTACGAGGGGGCGGGTGAAAAACTGTTTTTT. Translation gives CASSYEGAGEKLFF.

This chain links TRBV19 with TRBJ1-4; D perhaps matches TRBD1 (5 bases). In germline, CDR1 is LNHDA, CDR2 SQIVND (reference sequence). The CDR3 runs to 15 residues. The V end was cut by 10 bases, the J end by 5 bases, with 20 bases between. This CDR3 is CATADRPQGNEKLFF. In nucleotides, the CDR3 is TGTGCCACTGCGGACCGACCCCAGGGAAATGAAAAACTGTTTTTT.

This sequence joins TRBV21-1 and TRBJ2-1; the listed D gene, TRBD1, was not tested against the DNA. TRBV21-1 is a listed pseudogene. The CDR3 has 16 residues. Written as DNA, the CDR3 is TGTGCCAGCAGCATAACCGGGACAGCACCTTACAATGAGCAGTTCTTC. This gives the protein CASSITGTAPYNEQFF.

This clone appeared once. This sequence joins TRBV5-4 and TRBJ2-5; 12 bases agree with TRBD2. Germline-derived CDR1 and CDR2 are SGHNT and YYREEE (reference sequence). The CDR3 sequence is 16 residues long. With 3 bases clipped from V and 5 bases from J, the junction kept 8 bases outside the gene matches. CDR3 in amino acids: CASSSPTSGRGETQYF. CDR3 nucleotide sequence: TGTGCCAGCAGCTCACCGACTAGCGGGAGAGGGGAGACCCAGTACTTC. The variable domain in full, with the rest retrieved from reference TRBV5-4 and TRBJ2-5, is ETGVTQSPTHLIKTRGQQVTLRCSSQSGHNTVSWYQQALGQGPQFIFQYYREEENGRGNFPPRFSGLQFPNYSSELNVNALELDDSALYLCASSSPTSGRGETQYFGPGTRLLVL.

The chain combines TRBV24-1 with TRBJ1-6; TRBD1 matches at 7 bases. CDR3 length equals 18 residues. The junction had 10 bases not matched to a gene; V was cut back by 1 base and J by 5 bases. CDR1 and CDR2 from the germline V gene are KGHDR and SFDVKD. Here the CDR3 reads CATSDFKGTEKNNSPLHF. The DNA of the CDR3 is TGTGCCACCAGTGATTTCAAGGGGACAGAAAAAAATAATTCACCCCTCCACTTT.

The chain combines TRBV6-5 with TRBJ1-6, with 10 bases matching TRBD1. The CDR3 loop spans 15 amino acids. Germline V lookup: CDR1 MNHEY, CDR2 SVGAGI. V shed 6 bases, J shed 7 bases, and the junction held 6 bases outside the gene matches. The CDR3 sequence is CASRPRDRGNSPLHF. CDR3 coding DNA: TGTGCCAGCAGGCCCAGGGACAGGGGAAATTCACCCCTCCACTTT.

The chain couples TRBV23-1 to TRBJ2-1; no firm D call. TRBV23-1 belongs to the ORF category, with a function that is uncertain. The CDR3 extends over 14 amino acids. V was cut by 4 bases and J by 1 base, with 8 bases left in between. The CDR3 bases are TGCGCCAGCAGTCCAGACAAGTCCTACAATGAGCAGTTCTTC. Translating gives CASSPDKSYNEQFF.

This CDR3 reads CASSIGLQPNEKLFF. The CDR3, as DNA: TGTGCCAGTAGTATAGGATTACAGCCGAATGAAAAACTGTTTTTT. The chain joins TRBV19 to TRBJ1-4; D remains unclear. The CDR3 consists of 15 residues. The V gene's germline CDR1 is LNHDA and CDR2 SQIVND (reference sequence). Trimming pared 1 base from V and 5 bases from J, leaving 11 bases between. The full variable domain, completed using reference TRBV19 and TRBJ1-4, is DGGITQSPKYLFRKEGQNVTLSCEQNLNHDAMYWYRQDPGQGLRLIYYSQIVNDFQKGDIAEGYSVSREKKESFPLTVTSAQKNPTAFYLCASSIGLQPNEKLFFGSGTQLSVL.

This clone came up a few times. The identical CDR3 is also encoded by other nucleotide sequences in the sample. CDR3 protein: CASSLSGGEQFF. Written as DNA, the CDR3 is TGTGCCAGCAGCTTGTCCGGAGGGGAGCAGTTCTTC. The chain is built from TRBV5-4 and TRBJ2-1; maybe TRBD2 (6 bases). The CDR3 contains 12 residues. CDR1 is SGHNT and CDR2 is YYREEE in the germline V gene (reference sequence). The V gene lost 1 base and the J gene lost 10 bases, with 9 bases spanning the gap.

The V gene is TRBV9, the J gene TRBJ2-5; TRBD1 matches 10 bases. V lost 4 bases, J lost 5 bases, and 5 bases stayed unmatched. Germline V gene lookup returns CDR1 SGDLS and CDR2 YYNGEE. The CDR3 loop spans 14 amino acids. CDR3 nucleotides: TGTGCCAGCAGCCAGACAGGGGGCGGGGAGACCCAGTACTTC. The encoded protein is CASSQTGGGETQYF.

The chain links TRBV25-1 to TRBJ2-3, with 10 bases that match TRBD1. CDR1 MGHDK and CDR2 SYGVNS come from the germline V gene. Trimming removed 5 bases from V and 3 bases from J; junction bases left unmatched: 8. This CDR3 is 16 amino acids long. The CDR3 DNA sequence: TGTGCCAGCAGTCAGACAGGGGGCCCTACAACAGATACGCAGTATTTT. Translating gives CASSQTGGPTTDTQYF.

This clone appeared a few times. DNA of the CDR3: TGTGCCAGCTCGCCTAATAGCGGGAGCTCCTACAATGAGCAGTTCTTC. Translating it yields CASSPNSGSSYNEQFF. The chain employs TRBV18 and TRBJ2-1; 9 nucleotides agree with TRBD2. CDR3 length: 16 residues. The germline gives CDR1 KGHSH, CDR2 LQKENI. Trimming at V came to 6 bases and at J to 0 bases, leaving 6 bases not matched to a gene. Full variable domain (outside the CDR3, taken from reference TRBV18 and TRBJ2-1): NAGVMQNPRHLVRRRGQEARLRCSPMKGHSHVYWYRQLPEEGLKFMVYLQKENIIDESGMPKERFSAEFPKEGPSILRIQQVVRGDSAAYFCASSPNSGSSYNEQFFGPGTRLTVL.

The V call is TRBV6-1, the J call TRBJ2-1; perhaps TRBD2 as D (5 bases). The CDR3 runs 17 residues. From germline, CDR1 is MNHNS and CDR2 SASEGT. The germline V and J ends were trimmed by 3 bases and 0 bases, with 15 bases remaining between them. CDR3 loop: CASSELIGGPSYNEQFF. The CDR3 DNA sequence: TGTGCCAGCAGTGAGCTAATCGGAGGTCCCTCCTACAATGAGCAGTTCTTC.

The genes are TRBV28 and TRBJ2-7, with 13 bases lining up with TRBD2. Trimming cost V 5 bases and J 7 bases; bases outside gene matches: 5. This CDR3 has 14 residues. Germline assignment: CDR1 MDHEN and CDR2 SYDVKM. CDR3 amino acids: CASSTPGLAGEQYF. CDR3 in DNA: TGTGCCAGCAGTACCCCGGGACTAGCGGGAGAGCAGTACTTC.

This sequence joins TRBV5-4 and TRBJ1-1; 7 nucleotides align to TRBD1. The CDR3 spans 15 residues. Trimming removed 0 bases from V and 6 bases from J; junction bases left unmatched: 8. CDR1 SGHNT and CDR2 YYREEE come from the germline V gene (reference sequence). CDR3: CASSLGQGGYAEAFF. DNA of the CDR3: TGTGCCAGCAGCTTGGGACAGGGAGGATACGCTGAAGCTTTCTTT.

The chain is built from TRBV29-1 and TRBJ1-2; D is perhaps TRBD1 (6 bases). Germline CDR1 is SQVTM and CDR2 is ANQGSEA. Trimming removed 1 base at V and 4 bases at J, with 10 bases between. The CDR3 spans 13 residues. CDR3: CSVEVQGSYGYTF. CDR3 nucleotides: TGCAGCGTTGAAGTACAGGGCTCCTATGGCTACACCTTC.

The V gene is TRBV11-2, the J gene TRBJ2-2, with D possibly matching TRBD1 (6 bases). CDR3 length: 15 residues. The V and J ends lost 0 bases and 1 base respectively, with 6 bases between them. Germline V gene data show CDR1 as SGHAT and CDR2 as FQNNGV. This CDR3 is CASSLEGQNTGELFF. The CDR3 DNA sequence: TGTGCCAGCAGCTTAGAGGGACAGAACACCGGGGAGCTGTTTTTT.

The chain is built from TRBV24-1 and TRBJ1-1, with D perhaps matching TRBD1 (6 bases). CDR3 length: 12 amino acids. The V end lost 4 bases, the J end lost 8 bases, and 10 bases lay between the germline ends. Germline V gene data show CDR1 as KGHDR and CDR2 as SFDVKD. CDR3 loop: CATSETGSEAFF. CDR3 sequence (DNA): TGTGCCACCAGTGAAACAGGGTCGGAAGCTTTCTTT.

This chain uses TRBV19 with TRBJ1-2; no clear D. V lost 5 bases and J lost 5, with 18 bases in between. Germline assignment: CDR1 LNHDA and CDR2 SQIVND (reference sequence). The CDR3 contains 15 residues. The chain's CDR3 is CASSREGHPRYGYTF. The CDR3 DNA reads as TGTGCCAGTAGTCGCGAGGGCCACCCGAGGTATGGCTACACCTTC.

The genes are TRBV15 and TRBJ2-2; 7 bases agree with TRBD2. Germline trimming cut 3 bases from V and 1 base from J; bases unmatched to any gene: 11. From germline, CDR1 is LNHNV and CDR2 YYDKDF (reference sequence). The length of the CDR3 is 18 residues. CDR3 residues: CATSSPRTSKVNTGELFF. The CDR3 DNA reads as TGTGCCACCAGCAGCCCAAGGACTAGTAAGGTGAACACCGGGGAGCTGTTTTTT.